Listed below are T cell receptor beta chains from one sample, sequenced in a study of T cell responses to AZD1222 COVID-19 vaccine. TCRdb's table, derived via immunoSEQ multiplex PCR, lists solely in-frame clones and lacks some. The repertoire consists of 130,000 or so clones, with about 90% occurring once and the leading ten covering under 2%. The material was peripheral blood, obtained 28 days after the second AZD1222 dose. All receptors come from an adult who received the AZD1222 COVID-19 vaccine. The CDR3 runs from the conserved cysteine through the conserved F or W.

v_gene: TRBV7-2; j_gene: TRBJ2-5; CDR3aa: CASSLAIRETQYF
v_gene: TRBV19; j_gene: TRBJ2-1; CDR3aa: CASGVAGLAENNEQFF
v_gene: TRBV6-5; j_gene: TRBJ2-5; CDR3aa: CASSYSPGSGETQYF
v_gene: TRBV6-6; j_gene: TRBJ1-1; CDR3aa: CASTYRTGVRYTEAFF
v_gene: TRBV7-7; j_gene: TRBJ1-2; CDR3aa: CASSLGPHDREPEDGYTF
v_gene: TRBV6-1; j_gene: TRBJ1-2; CDR3aa: CASSALYQGGTANYGYTF
v_gene: TRBV19; j_gene: TRBJ2-3; CDR3aa: CASSIVKGSADTQYF
v_gene: TRBV18; j_gene: TRBJ2-3; CDR3aa: CASSPPFRGYTQYF
v_gene: TRBV7-9; j_gene: TRBJ2-5; CDR3aa: CASSGGETQYF
v_gene: TRBV19; j_gene: TRBJ1-2; CDR3aa: CASSIGRGQGARGYTF
v_gene: TRBV24-1; j_gene: TRBJ1-2; CDR3aa: CATSAGTLDGYTF
v_gene: TRBV3-1/TRBV3-2; j_gene: TRBJ2-2; CDR3aa: CASSPPRVWDTGELFF
v_gene: TRBV28; j_gene: TRBJ1-3; CDR3aa: CASTGRASGNTIYF
v_gene: TRBV30; j_gene: TRBJ1-2; CDR3aa: CAWGNKQGPYGYTF
v_gene: TRBV18; j_gene: TRBJ1-2; CDR3aa: CASSPYGQGGDGYTF
v_gene: TRBV29-1; j_gene: TRBJ1-6; CDR3aa: CSVQTGTNNSPLHF
v_gene: TRBV6-5; j_gene: TRBJ1-5; CDR3aa: CAIWDRNQPQHF
v_gene: TRBV10-3; j_gene: TRBJ1-2; CDR3aa: CAIRDSGGRDNYGYTF
v_gene: TRBV19; j_gene: TRBJ1-2; CDR3aa: CASSIDGGVSAISYGYTF
v_gene: TRBV5-8; j_gene: TRBJ1-4; CDR3aa: CASSLERGATNEKLFF
v_gene: TRBV9; j_gene: TRBJ2-2; CDR3aa: CASSSPGGTGELFF
v_gene: TRBV4-2; j_gene: TRBJ2-2; CDR3aa: CASSPNRAAGELFF
v_gene: TRBV2; j_gene: TRBJ1-1; CDR3aa: CATGQGLAEAFF
v_gene: TRBV9; j_gene: TRBJ1-6; CDR3aa: CASSVDGRNSPLHF
v_gene: TRBV12-5; j_gene: TRBJ1-5; CDR3aa: CASGGPVGQPQHF
v_gene: TRBV6-5; j_gene: TRBJ1-5; CDR3aa: CASKRTGTSGEHF
v_gene: TRBV29-1; j_gene: TRBJ1-2; CDR3aa: CSVVPTGGVSGYGYTF
v_gene: TRBV19; j_gene: TRBJ1-5; CDR3aa: CASSERDQPQHF
v_gene: TRBV6-5; j_gene: TRBJ2-1; CDR3aa: CASRTPGQGYNEQFF
v_gene: TRBV2; j_gene: TRBJ1-2; CDR3aa: CASSLTGGRSYTF
v_gene: TRBV5-1; j_gene: TRBJ2-1; CDR3aa: CASRPGTTSEQFF
v_gene: TRBV5-8; j_gene: TRBJ1-2; CDR3aa: CASSSRYNYGYTF
v_gene: TRBV6-5; j_gene: TRBJ1-2; CDR3aa: CASFFNYGYTF
v_gene: TRBV27; j_gene: TRBJ1-6; CDR3aa: CASSSVKGSYNSPLHF
v_gene: TRBV7-3; j_gene: TRBJ2-3; CDR3aa: CASSSGGLAGGGDTQYF
v_gene: TRBV2; j_gene: TRBJ1-3; CDR3aa: CASSEWGLSTIYF
v_gene: TRBV11-2; j_gene: TRBJ1-4; CDR3aa: CASSFAGEEKLFF